This T cell receptor (beta chain) was obtained from a study of T cells in Graves' hyperthyroidism and ophthalmopathy. About the study: Initial diagnosis, before any treatment, was when peripheral blood was collected.

V lost 4 bases, J lost 8 bases, and 3 bases stayed unmatched. Germline V lookup: CDR1 MGHDK, CDR2 SYGVNS. The CDR3 spans 15 residues. RNA transcripts provided the source from which TCR beta CDR3 regions were amplified. TCR CDR3 regions were first amplified by RT-PCR with HTBI primers. Each CDR3 protein gets one entry after TCRdb re-called the multiplex PCR reads with MiXCR. Of roughly 350,000 distinct CDR3 sequences listed, approximately 15% are singletons. Uncontrolled infections, other autoimmune diseases, pregnancy or lactation led to exclusion of patients. Study results and limitations: Ophthalmopathy was model-predicted a median around seven months pre-onset.

As for this clonotype: Its antigen is undetermined.

This sequence joins TRBV25-1 and TRBJ2-1; 15 nucleotides match TRBD2. The specimen sequenced was blood. This clonotype was sampled from a woman between 25 and 40 years old with Graves' hyperthyroidism. CDR3 DNA: TGTGCCAGCAGTGGGACTAGCGGGAGGGGGCATGAGCAGTTCTTC. It specifies CASSGTSGRGHEQFF.